Listed here is a single TCR beta chain. Profiling relied on immunoSEQ multiplex PCR, and the TCRdb table lists in-frame clones only, not all of them. This sample yields more than 25,000 clones, of which about 89% are seen a single time; 14% belongs to the top ten. This entry belongs to a study of sequential checkpoint blockade in melanoma. On the study more broadly: Patients were randomized 1:1 to nivolumab-then-ipilimumab or ipilimumab-then-nivolumab first-line. Maintenance nivolumab came after either treatment sequence.

The CDR3 covers 14 residues. Germline V gene data show CDR1 as MGHRA and CDR2 as YSYEKL. V was shortened by 6 bases and J by 0 bases, with 11 bases between the two germline ends. The treatment was: randomized to nivolumab then ipilimumab (arm A) or the reverse (arm B). DNA-damaging chemotherapy had not been given to any patient beforehand. From thawed PBMCs, live CD3+CD8+ cells negative for CD19 and CD56 were sorted. The clonotype comes from a human donor with melanoma. The chain recombines TRBV4-1 with TRBJ1-1; D is ambiguous. The sample in question was CD8+ T cells sorted from blood (inferred from file names), obtained from a patient given nivolumab and ipilimumab in sequence. CDR3: CASRRVGMNTEAFF. The CDR3 DNA reads as TGCGCCAGCAGGAGGGTGGGGATGAACACTGAAGCTTTCTTT.